This is a list of T cell receptor beta chains from one sample in a study of blood T cells in healthy people across ages. TCRdb redid the calling of the 5' RACE reads with MiXCR, one entry per CDR3 protein. The data show roughly 1.5 million distinct CDR3 sequences, with around 40% seen just once and 4% held by the top ten. The source material was blood. These receptors originate from a woman in her late teens or twenties in good health. Each CDR3 is given with its conserved first and last residue. Fields, in order: D gene, V gene, clone size, J gene, CDR3 protein, CDR3 DNA. D genes are given only for firm matches. The size of a clone is reported for some rows only, either as once, few or many, or as a class for expanded clones.

>.|TRBV7-2|many|TRBJ2-7
CASSLASAYEQYF
TGTGCCAGCAGCTTGGCATCAGCCTACGAGCAGTACTTC
>.|TRBV7-2|few|TRBJ1-1
CASSLGGAQNTEAFF
TGTGCCAGCAGCTTAGGGGGGGCGCAGAACACTGAAGCTTTCTTT
>.|TRBV29-1|.|TRBJ1-4
CSIEGQGEKLFF
TGCAGCATTGAAGGGCAGGGCGAAAAACTGTTTTTT
>TRBD2|TRBV20-1|.|TRBJ2-7
CSAVREYEQYF
TGCAGTGCCGTGCGGGAGTACGAGCAGTACTTC
>TRBD1|TRBV4-3|many|TRBJ2-1
CASSQTGNEQFF
TGCGCCAGCAGCCAGACAGGGAATGAGCAGTTCTTC
>TRBD2|TRBV7-9|few|TRBJ2-4
CASSLLREGPREQYF
TGTGCCAGCAGCTTACTACGGGAGGGCCCCAGGGAGCAGTACTTC
>TRBD2|TRBV24-1|.|TRBJ2-5
CATSDSGGGLQETQYF
TGTGCCACCAGTGACTCCGGCGGGGGATTACAAGAGACCCAGTACTTC
>TRBD1|TRBV20-1|few|TRBJ2-5
CSAPATGAMGETQYF
TGCAGTGCCCCCGCGACAGGGGCTATGGGAGAGACCCAGTACTTC
>TRBD2|TRBV20-1|few|TRBJ2-1
CSARGLAGPNYNEQFF
TGCAGTGCTAGGGGACTAGCGGGGCCTAACTACAATGAGCAGTTCTTC
>.|TRBV29-1|few|TRBJ2-5
CSVADWQETQYF
TGCAGCGTTGCGGACTGGCAAGAGACCCAGTACTTC
>TRBD1|TRBV4-1|few|TRBJ2-1
CASSQIQGVPYNEQFF
TGCGCCAGCAGCCAAATACAGGGGGTGCCCTACAATGAGCAGTTCTTC
>.|TRBV12-3/TRBV12-4|few|TRBJ2-7
CASSRSGQSSSYEQYF
TGTGCCAGCAGCCGGTCGGGCCAATCAAGCTCCTACGAGCAGTACTTC
>TRBD2|TRBV6-5|many|TRBJ2-7
CASSYSTSGTYEQYF
TGTGCCAGCAGTTACTCCACTAGCGGAACATACGAGCAGTACTTC
>.|TRBV20-1|few|TRBJ2-7
CSAAVGYEQYF
TGCAGTGCTGCAGTCGGATACGAGCAGTACTTC
>.|TRBV6-5|.|TRBJ1-1
CASRMQGNTEAFF
TGTGCCAGCAGAATGCAGGGAAACACTGAAGCTTTCTTT
>.|TRBV6-2/TRBV6-3|many|TRBJ2-5
CASSYIGETQYF
TGTGCCAGCAGTTACATCGGAGAGACCCAGTACTTC
>.|TRBV29-1|.|TRBJ2-3
CSVGLGGGTATQYF
TGCAGCGTTGGGCTGGGCGGGGGCACAGCTACGCAGTATTTT
>.|TRBV29-1|.|TRBJ1-2
CSVEDRQGRFGYTF
TGCAGCGTTGAAGATCGGCAGGGAAGGTTCGGCTACACCTTC
>TRBD2|TRBV7-9|few|TRBJ2-7
CASTDLGAGVYEQYF
TGTGCCAGCACCGACTTGGGAGCGGGAGTCTACGAGCAGTACTTC
>.|TRBV4-3|.|TRBJ2-3
CASSQDIRRSRDTQYF
TGCGCCAGCAGCCAAGATATACGCAGGTCTAGAGATACGCAGTATTTT
>TRBD1|TRBV6-5|.|TRBJ1-5
CTSSYSTDRGLGNQPQHF
TGTACCAGCAGTTACTCCACCGACAGGGGATTAGGCAATCAGCCCCAGCATTTT
>.|TRBV4-1|.|TRBJ1-2
CASSQEAVNVYGYTF
TGCGCCAGCAGCCAAGAGGCGGTGAACGTTTATGGCTACACCTTC